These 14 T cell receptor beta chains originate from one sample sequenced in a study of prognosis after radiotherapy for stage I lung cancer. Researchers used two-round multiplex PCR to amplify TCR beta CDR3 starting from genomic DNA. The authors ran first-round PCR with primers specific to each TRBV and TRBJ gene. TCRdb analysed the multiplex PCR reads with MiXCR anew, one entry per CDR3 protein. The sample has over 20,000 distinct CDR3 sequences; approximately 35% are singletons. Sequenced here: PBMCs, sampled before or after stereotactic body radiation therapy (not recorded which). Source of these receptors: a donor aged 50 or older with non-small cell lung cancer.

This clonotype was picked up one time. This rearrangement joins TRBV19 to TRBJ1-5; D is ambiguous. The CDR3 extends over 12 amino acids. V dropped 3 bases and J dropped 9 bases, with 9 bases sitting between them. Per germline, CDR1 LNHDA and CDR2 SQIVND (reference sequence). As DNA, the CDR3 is TGTGCCAGTAGTATCATCTCGTGGCCCCAGCATTTT. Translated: CASSIISWPQHF.

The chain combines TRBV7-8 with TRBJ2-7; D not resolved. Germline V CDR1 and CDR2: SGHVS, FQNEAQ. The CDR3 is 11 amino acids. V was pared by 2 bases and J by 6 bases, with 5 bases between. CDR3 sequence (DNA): TGTGCCAGCAGCTTAACCGGCGAGCAGTACTTC. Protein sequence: CASSLTGEQYF. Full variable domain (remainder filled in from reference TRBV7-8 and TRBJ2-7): GAGVSQSPRYKVAKRGQDVALRCDPISGHVSLFWYQQALGQGPEFLTYFQNEAQLDKSGLPSDRFFAERPEGSVSTLKIQRTQQEDSAVYLCASSLTGEQYFGPGTRLTVT.

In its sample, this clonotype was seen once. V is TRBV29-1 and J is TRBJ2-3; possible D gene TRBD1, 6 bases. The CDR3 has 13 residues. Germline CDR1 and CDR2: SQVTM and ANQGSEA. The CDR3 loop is CISSEGGTDTQYF. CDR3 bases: TGCATCTCCTCAGAGGGGGGCACAGATACGCAGTATTTT.

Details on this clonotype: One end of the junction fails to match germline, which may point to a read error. In DNA form, the CDR3 reads TGTTCCAGCAGCAGACTAGCGGGAGATGCCACGCAGTATTTT. Translation: CSSSRLAGDATQYF. The chain links TRBV6-4 to TRBJ2-3, with TRBD2 identical over 12 bases. Looked up from germline, CDR1 is MRHNA and CDR2 is SNTAGT. There are 14 residues in the CDR3.

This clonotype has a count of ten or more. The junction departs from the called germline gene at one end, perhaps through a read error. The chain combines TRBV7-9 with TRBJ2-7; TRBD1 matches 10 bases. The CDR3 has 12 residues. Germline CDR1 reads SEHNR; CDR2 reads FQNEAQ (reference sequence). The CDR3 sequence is CASSSGTGENEF. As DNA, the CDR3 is TGTGCCAGCAGCTCCGGGACAGGGGAAAATGAGTTC. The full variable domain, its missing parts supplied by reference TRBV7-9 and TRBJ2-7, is DTGVSQNPRHKITKRGQNVTFRCDPISEHNRLYWYRQTLGQGPEFLTYFQNEAQLEKSRLLSDRFSAERPKGSFSTLEIQRTEQGDSAMYLCASSSGTGENEFGPGTRLTVT.

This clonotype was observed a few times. The CDR3 sequence: CASNGGWAGDMAEAFF. CDR3 nucleotides: TGTGCCAGCAACGGCGGATGGGCAGGGGATATGGCTGAAGCTTTCTTT. The chain is built from TRBV3-1 and TRBJ1-1, with D tentatively TRBD1 (6 bases). Trimming cost V 7 bases and J 6 bases, with 24 bases left between them. In germline, CDR1 is LGHDT, CDR2 YNNKEL (reference sequence). The CDR3 runs to 16 residues.

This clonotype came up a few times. CDR3 bases: TGTGCCAGCAGTTTGCCGACTAGCGGGTACACAGATACGCAGTATTTT. Translation gives CASSLPTSGYTDTQYF. This chain connects TRBV6-2 or TRBV6-3 to TRBJ2-3; 10 bases are shared with TRBD2. Trimming took 4 bases from V and 2 from J; bases not matched to a gene: 6. CDR3 size: 16 residues. The germline CDR1 and CDR2 sequences are MNHEY and SVGEGT.

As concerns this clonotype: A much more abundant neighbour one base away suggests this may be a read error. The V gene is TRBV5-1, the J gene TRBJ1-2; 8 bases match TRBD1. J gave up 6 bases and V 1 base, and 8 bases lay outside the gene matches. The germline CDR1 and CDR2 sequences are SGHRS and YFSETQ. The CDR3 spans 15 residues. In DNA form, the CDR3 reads TGCGCCAGCAGCTTGTCCGCGGTACAGGGGGATGGCTACACCTTC. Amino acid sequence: CASSLSAVQGDGYTF.

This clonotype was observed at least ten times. The CDR3 sequence: CAWTRGTATYEQYF. In DNA, the CDR3 is TGTGCCTGGACTAGGGGGACGGCCACCTACGAGCAGTACTTC. The chain links TRBV30 to TRBJ2-7, with D maybe TRBD1 (6 bases). This CDR3 is built from 14 residues. V lost 4 bases to trimming and J lost 2 bases, with 15 bases between them. Germline CDR1 is GTSNPN and CDR2 is SVGIG (reference sequence).

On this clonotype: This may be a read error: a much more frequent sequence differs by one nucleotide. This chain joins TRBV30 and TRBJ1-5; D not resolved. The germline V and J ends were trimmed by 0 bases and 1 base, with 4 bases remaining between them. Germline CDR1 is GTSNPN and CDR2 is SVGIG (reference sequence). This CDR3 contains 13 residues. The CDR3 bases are TGTGCCTGGAGTGTACGCAGCAATCAGCCCCAGCATTTT. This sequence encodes CAWSVRSNQPQHF.

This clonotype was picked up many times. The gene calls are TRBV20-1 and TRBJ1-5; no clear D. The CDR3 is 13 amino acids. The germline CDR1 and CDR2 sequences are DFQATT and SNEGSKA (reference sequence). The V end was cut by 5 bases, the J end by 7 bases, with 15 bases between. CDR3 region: CSAPTAPGQPQHF. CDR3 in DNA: TGCAGTGCTCCCACTGCGCCGGGGCAGCCCCAGCATTTT.

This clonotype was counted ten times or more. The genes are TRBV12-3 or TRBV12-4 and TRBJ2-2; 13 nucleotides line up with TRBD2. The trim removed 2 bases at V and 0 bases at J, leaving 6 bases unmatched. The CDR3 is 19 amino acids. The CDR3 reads CASSLRALAGGPNTGELFF. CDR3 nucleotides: TGTGCCAGCAGTTTAAGGGCACTAGCGGGAGGGCCGAACACCGGGGAGCTGTTTTTT.

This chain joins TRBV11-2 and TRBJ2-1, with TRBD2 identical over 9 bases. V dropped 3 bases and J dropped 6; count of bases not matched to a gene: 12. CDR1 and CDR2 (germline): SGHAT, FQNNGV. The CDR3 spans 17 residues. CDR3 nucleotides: TGTGCCAGCAGCTTCGTCCCTGGGCGGGAGGGTGGCAATGAGCAGTTCTTC. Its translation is CASSFVPGREGGNEQFF.

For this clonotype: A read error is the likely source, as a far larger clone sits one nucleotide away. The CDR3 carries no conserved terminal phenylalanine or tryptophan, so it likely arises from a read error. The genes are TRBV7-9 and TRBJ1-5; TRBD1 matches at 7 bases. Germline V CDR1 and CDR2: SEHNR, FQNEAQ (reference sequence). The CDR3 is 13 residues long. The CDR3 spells CASSLDRDQPQHS. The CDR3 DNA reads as TGTGCTAGCAGCCTCGACAGGGATCAGCCCCAGCATTCT.